This is a list of T cell receptor beta chains from one sample in a study of regulatory T cells in long-lasting Graves disease. TCRdb ran MiXCR on the multiplex PCR reads and lists one entry per CDR3 protein. Of over 350,000 distinct CDR3 sequences in the sample, 14% were seen once. The same data also contributed to another study, on T cells in Graves' hyperthyroidism and ophthalmopathy.

This material consisted of peripheral blood mononuclear cells (PBMCs), taken at new diagnosis, from a patient treated with antithyroid drugs. Source of these receptors: a woman between 45 and 65 years old with Graves disease. CDR3s include the opening cysteine and the closing phenylalanine or tryptophan. D genes are given only for firm matches. The size entry is marked missing in some rows and otherwise reads once, few, many or a size class.

j_gene: TRBJ1-2
d_gene: TRBD1
v_gene: TRBV28
abundance: many
CDR3nt: TGTGCCAGCAGTCTCGGACAGGGTCACTATGGCTACACCTTC
CDR3aa: CASSLGQGHYGYTF

j_gene: TRBJ2-7
d_gene: -
v_gene: TRBV27
abundance: -
CDR3nt: TGTACCAGCAGTTTATCTCGCAGACTGAGTGAGCAGTACTTC
CDR3aa: CTSSLSRRLSEQYF

j_gene: TRBJ2-4
d_gene: -
v_gene: TRBV7-9
abundance: many
CDR3nt: TGTGCCAGCAGCTTAGTTGCGGGCGGGGACATTCAGTACTTC
CDR3aa: CASSLVAGGDIQYF

j_gene: TRBJ2-4
d_gene: -
v_gene: TRBV4-1
abundance: few
CDR3nt: TGCGCCAGCAGCCAAGAATGGCCAGGGAGGTTGAACATTCAGTACTTC
CDR3aa: CASSQEWPGRLNIQYF

j_gene: TRBJ2-7
d_gene: -
v_gene: TRBV7-9
abundance: many
CDR3nt: TGTGCCAGCAGCTCGAACCACCGGGGCCAGAATTGGCAGTACGAGCAGTACTTC
CDR3aa: CASSSNHRGQNWQYEQYF

j_gene: TRBJ2-6
d_gene: TRBD1
v_gene: TRBV19
abundance: -
CDR3nt: TGTGCCAGTAGTCCAATCGGACAGGCTCATCTCTCTGGGGCCAACGTCCTGACTTTC
CDR3aa: CASSPIGQAHLSGANVLTF

j_gene: TRBJ2-3
d_gene: -
v_gene: TRBV28
abundance: many
CDR3nt: TGTGCCAGCAGCTTAGTCAACACAGATACGCAGTATTTT
CDR3aa: CASSLVNTDTQYF

j_gene: TRBJ2-5
d_gene: -
v_gene: TRBV6-2/TRBV6-3
abundance: many
CDR3nt: TGTGCCAGCAGTGAAACAGGGTATCGTGAGACCCAGTACTTC
CDR3aa: CASSETGYRETQYF

j_gene: TRBJ1-2
d_gene: -
v_gene: TRBV5-1
abundance: -
CDR3nt: TGCGCCAGCAGCTTGGGGGGGTCAGGGTTCAACTATGGCTACACCTTC
CDR3aa: CASSLGGSGFNYGYTF

j_gene: TRBJ2-7
d_gene: -
v_gene: TRBV5-1
abundance: -
CDR3nt: TGCGCCAGCAGCTTGCGGACGGCTTTCTACGAGCAGTACTTC
CDR3aa: CASSLRTAFYEQYF

j_gene: TRBJ2-7
d_gene: TRBD2
v_gene: TRBV10-3
abundance: -
CDR3nt: TGTGCCGGTGGGGGGGACTCCTACGAGCAGTACTTC
CDR3aa: CAGGGDSYEQYF

j_gene: TRBJ2-5
d_gene: -
v_gene: TRBV28
abundance: many
CDR3nt: TGTGCCAGCAGTTCTAGAAGTAGGGTTGAAGAGACCCAGTACTTC
CDR3aa: CASSSRSRVEETQYF

j_gene: TRBJ2-1
d_gene: TRBD2
v_gene: TRBV7-3
abundance: many
CDR3nt: TGTGCCAGCAGCTTAAGCGGGAGCGGGAGTTACAATGAGCAGTTCTTC
CDR3aa: CASSLSGSGSYNEQFF

j_gene: TRBJ1-5
d_gene: TRBD1
v_gene: TRBV4-1
abundance: -
CDR3nt: TGCGCCAGCAGCCAAGGGGCAGGGGGTAATCAGCCCCAGCATTTT
CDR3aa: CASSQGAGGNQPQHF

j_gene: TRBJ2-1
d_gene: TRBD2
v_gene: TRBV12-3/TRBV12-4
abundance: -
CDR3nt: TGTGCCAGCAGCTTCGGGACTAGCAGCAATGAGCAGTTCTTC
CDR3aa: CASSFGTSSNEQFF

j_gene: TRBJ1-1
d_gene: -
v_gene: TRBV7-9
abundance: -
CDR3nt: TGTGCCAGCAGCTTAGTAGCGACACTGAACACTGAAGCTTTCTTT
CDR3aa: CASSLVATLNTEAFF

j_gene: TRBJ1-1
d_gene: -
v_gene: TRBV12-3/TRBV12-4
abundance: many
CDR3nt: TGTGCCAGCAGTTTCGGGGGCTCGGCCACTGAAGCTTTCTTT
CDR3aa: CASSFGGSATEAFF

j_gene: TRBJ2-5
d_gene: -
v_gene: TRBV3-1
abundance: -
CDR3nt: TGTGCCAGCAGCCAAGGTTTGACAGATCAAGAGACCCAGTACTTC
CDR3aa: CASSQGLTDQETQYF

j_gene: TRBJ2-7
d_gene: TRBD2
v_gene: TRBV29-1
abundance: many
CDR3nt: TGCAGCGTTGAATCTATTAGCGGGTCTGATTACTACGAGCAGTACTTC
CDR3aa: CSVESISGSDYYEQYF

j_gene: TRBJ1-2
d_gene: TRBD1
v_gene: TRBV20-1
abundance: -
CDR3nt: TGCAGTGCTAGAAGGGACAGTGCTAACTATGGCTACACCTTC
CDR3aa: CSARRDSANYGYTF

j_gene: TRBJ1-6
d_gene: -
v_gene: TRBV30
abundance: -
CDR3nt: TGTGCCTGCAAAGGACGGACCCTAACGAATTCACCCCTCCACTTT
CDR3aa: CACKGRTLTNSPLHF

j_gene: TRBJ2-2
d_gene: TRBD2
v_gene: TRBV10-3
abundance: few
CDR3nt: TGTGCCATCGCCTGGCGGGAGGGCCTCTATCCCGGGGAGCTGTTTTTT
CDR3aa: CAIAWREGLYPGELFF

j_gene: TRBJ1-1
d_gene: -
v_gene: TRBV4-1
abundance: once
CDR3nt: TGCGCCAGCAGCCCCTCCACCGGGATGAACACTGAAGCTTTCTTT
CDR3aa: CASSPSTGMNTEAFF

j_gene: TRBJ2-2
d_gene: TRBD1
v_gene: TRBV13
abundance: few
CDR3nt: TGTGCCAGCAGCGAGGGGACAGGGAGGAAGGGGGAGCTGTTTTTT
CDR3aa: CASSEGTGRKGELFF

j_gene: TRBJ1-5
d_gene: TRBD1
v_gene: TRBV27
abundance: -
CDR3nt: TGTGCCAGCAGTCCGGGACAGGGGATCCGGAGTCAGCCCCAGCATTTT
CDR3aa: CASSPGQGIRSQPQHF

j_gene: TRBJ2-5
d_gene: -
v_gene: TRBV11-2
abundance: few
CDR3nt: TGTGCCAGCAGCTTAGTTCTACAGGGAGGCCAAGAGACCCAGTACTTC
CDR3aa: CASSLVLQGGQETQYF

j_gene: TRBJ1-1
d_gene: -
v_gene: TRBV12-3/TRBV12-4
abundance: -
CDR3nt: TGTGCCAGCACCCCCGGGGTGTTTTACACTGAAGCTTTCTTT
CDR3aa: CASTPGVFYTEAFF

j_gene: TRBJ1-1
d_gene: -
v_gene: TRBV4-2
abundance: -
CDR3nt: TGTGCCAGCAGCCGCAATACGAACACTGAAGCTTTCTTT
CDR3aa: CASSRNTNTEAFF

j_gene: TRBJ2-5
d_gene: TRBD2
v_gene: TRBV7-9
abundance: many
CDR3nt: TGTGCCAGCAGCTCCCGGGAGGGAAGGGGAGAGACCCAGTACTTC
CDR3aa: CASSSREGRGETQYF

j_gene: TRBJ2-3
d_gene: -
v_gene: TRBV28
abundance: many
CDR3nt: TGTGCCAGCAGTTCCTCACAGGGATATGGCACAGATACGCAGTATTTT
CDR3aa: CASSSSQGYGTDTQYF

j_gene: TRBJ2-2
d_gene: TRBD1
v_gene: TRBV6-5
abundance: -
CDR3nt: TGTGCCAGCAGCTACGGGACAGGGTTCACCGGGGAGCTGTTTTTT
CDR3aa: CASSYGTGFTGELFF

j_gene: TRBJ2-3
d_gene: TRBD2
v_gene: TRBV13
abundance: many
CDR3nt: TGTGCCAGCAGCGTAGGGACTAGCGGGGACACAGATACGCAGTATTTT
CDR3aa: CASSVGTSGDTDTQYF

j_gene: TRBJ2-5
d_gene: TRBD2
v_gene: TRBV5-1
abundance: many
CDR3nt: TGCGCCAGCAGCTTGCCGGGACTAGCGGATGGGCGGGAGACCCAGTACTTC
CDR3aa: CASSLPGLADGRETQYF

j_gene: TRBJ1-1
d_gene: TRBD1
v_gene: TRBV19
abundance: -
CDR3nt: TGTGCCAGTAGTATCGAGACAGGGGGCGAGAATGAAGCTTTCTTT
CDR3aa: CASSIETGGENEAFF

j_gene: TRBJ2-1
d_gene: -
v_gene: TRBV5-1
abundance: few
CDR3nt: TGCGCCAGCAGCCTAGAGCGCAATGAGCAGTTCTTC
CDR3aa: CASSLERNEQFF

j_gene: TRBJ2-7
d_gene: TRBD2
v_gene: TRBV6-2/TRBV6-3
abundance: many
CDR3nt: TGTGCCAGCAGTTACTCAGCGGGAGGGGTCTACGAGCAGTACTTC
CDR3aa: CASSYSAGGVYEQYF

j_gene: TRBJ2-4
d_gene: -
v_gene: TRBV6-1
abundance: few
CDR3nt: TGTGCCAGCGGACCCAGAGGCTTAGTATCCAAAAACATTCAGTACTTC
CDR3aa: CASGPRGLVSKNIQYF

j_gene: TRBJ2-2
d_gene: -
v_gene: TRBV12-3/TRBV12-4
abundance: many
CDR3nt: TGTGCCAGCAGTTCGCCCCCAGGGAGGTCCGGGGAGCTGTTTTTT
CDR3aa: CASSSPPGRSGELFF

j_gene: TRBJ2-3
d_gene: -
v_gene: TRBV10-3
abundance: few
CDR3nt: TGTGCCATCAGTGAGTCTCAGACCCCGGATACGCAGTATTTT
CDR3aa: CAISESQTPDTQYF

j_gene: TRBJ2-1
d_gene: -
v_gene: TRBV6-1
abundance: many
CDR3nt: TGTGCCAGCAGTCCCACGGACCCTTGGGGCAATGAGCAGTTCTTC
CDR3aa: CASSPTDPWGNEQFF

j_gene: TRBJ2-3
d_gene: TRBD2
v_gene: TRBV28
abundance: many
CDR3nt: TGTGCCAGCATCTCAGCGGGACGCGGGATCACAGATACGCAGTATTTT
CDR3aa: CASISAGRGITDTQYF

j_gene: TRBJ1-1
d_gene: -
v_gene: TRBV6-1
abundance: -
CDR3nt: TGTGCCAGCACCAACCGTAGGGAGGGGAACACTGAAGCTTTCTTT
CDR3aa: CASTNRREGNTEAFF

j_gene: TRBJ2-3
d_gene: TRBD2
v_gene: TRBV28
abundance: many
CDR3nt: TGTGCCAGCAGTCCTAGGACCGGACTAGCGGCAGATACGCAGTATTTT
CDR3aa: CASSPRTGLAADTQYF

j_gene: TRBJ2-3
d_gene: -
v_gene: TRBV6-1
abundance: many
CDR3nt: TGTGCCAGCAGTGACGGCGGGTCTAGCACAGATACGCAGTATTTT
CDR3aa: CASSDGGSSTDTQYF

j_gene: TRBJ2-2
d_gene: TRBD1
v_gene: TRBV19
abundance: many
CDR3nt: TGTGCCAGTAGACCATGGGGACAGGCCGCGAACACCGGGGAGCTGTTTTTT
CDR3aa: CASRPWGQAANTGELFF

j_gene: TRBJ1-4
d_gene: TRBD1
v_gene: TRBV7-9
abundance: -
CDR3nt: TGTGCCAGCAGCTTAATCGGGACAGATAGTCAAGGAAATGAAAAACTGTTTTTT
CDR3aa: CASSLIGTDSQGNEKLFF

j_gene: TRBJ2-7
d_gene: -
v_gene: TRBV20-1
abundance: few
CDR3nt: TGCAGTGCTAGACCGGGACGGATAGACTACGAGCAGTACTTC
CDR3aa: CSARPGRIDYEQYF

j_gene: TRBJ1-5
d_gene: -
v_gene: TRBV6-1
abundance: many
CDR3nt: TGTGCCAGCAGTGAACAGGGAAATCAGCCCCAGCATTTT
CDR3aa: CASSEQGNQPQHF

j_gene: TRBJ2-1
d_gene: -
v_gene: TRBV27
abundance: -
CDR3nt: TGTGCCAGCAGTTTGAACTTCTACAATGAGCAGTTCTTC
CDR3aa: CASSLNFYNEQFF

j_gene: TRBJ2-5
d_gene: -
v_gene: TRBV27
abundance: many
CDR3nt: TGTGCCAGCAGTTTAGGCGGGGCCGGTCCCCAAGAGACCCAGTACTTC
CDR3aa: CASSLGGAGPQETQYF

j_gene: TRBJ2-2
d_gene: TRBD1
v_gene: TRBV7-9
abundance: few
CDR3nt: TGTGCCAGCAGACGAACACAGGGGATGTTTTTT
CDR3aa: CASRRTQGMFF

j_gene: TRBJ1-1
d_gene: TRBD1
v_gene: TRBV19
abundance: -
CDR3nt: TGTGCCAGCGGACAGGGTAGTTGGAACACTGAAGCTTTCTTT
CDR3aa: CASGQGSWNTEAFF

j_gene: TRBJ1-2
d_gene: -
v_gene: TRBV10-2
abundance: -
CDR3nt: TGCGCCAGCAGTGGCCAGGAAGGGTTCTCGAGCTACACCTTC
CDR3aa: CASSGQEGFSSYTF

j_gene: TRBJ2-7
d_gene: TRBD2
v_gene: TRBV27
abundance: many
CDR3nt: TGTGCCAGCAGTTTATGGCGGGAGAGGAACGAGCAGTACTTC
CDR3aa: CASSLWRERNEQYF

j_gene: TRBJ2-1
d_gene: -
v_gene: TRBV29-1
abundance: many
CDR3nt: -
CDR3aa: CSVGTGAPNSVF

j_gene: TRBJ2-7
d_gene: -
v_gene: TRBV3-1
abundance: many
CDR3nt: TGTGCCAGCAGCCAAGACGTGGCCCTGGTCTACGAGCAGTACTTC
CDR3aa: CASSQDVALVYEQYF

j_gene: TRBJ2-1
d_gene: TRBD2
v_gene: TRBV7-8
abundance: many
CDR3nt: TGTGCCAGCAGCCCCCCCGGGACTAGCGGCTCCTACAATGAGCAGTTCTTC
CDR3aa: CASSPPGTSGSYNEQFF

j_gene: TRBJ1-2
d_gene: -
v_gene: TRBV12-5
abundance: few
CDR3nt: TGTGCTAGTGGTTTGGTGGACGGGGCCCCGGGCAGGCTCTATGGCTACACCTTC
CDR3aa: CASGLVDGAPGRLYGYTF

j_gene: TRBJ1-6
d_gene: -
v_gene: TRBV10-3
abundance: few
CDR3nt: TGTGCCATCAGTGACCCACAGGTCGGGGGTTCACCCCTCCACTTT
CDR3aa: CAISDPQVGGSPLHF

j_gene: TRBJ2-5
d_gene: TRBD2
v_gene: TRBV25-1
abundance: -
CDR3nt: TGTGCCAGCGCCCTCTCACTAGCGGAAGAGACCCAGTACTTC
CDR3aa: CASALSLAEETQYF